Included here is one T cell receptor beta chain sequence, with context. This sample is part of a study of STAT5B mutations in CD4+ large granular lymphocyte leukemia. This table comes from immunoSEQ multiplex PCR, and its TCRdb copy is limited to in-frame clones, with some not included. Seen here are more than 25,000 clones, more than 60% observed once, and the top ten hold roughly 0.98%. Trimming cost V 5 bases and J 1 base, with 16 bases left between them. Per germline, CDR1 SGHTA and CDR2 FQGNSA. CDR3 length: 16 residues. This TCR was sampled from a human donor in good health. The V call is TRBV7-2, the J call TRBJ2-3; D not certain. Sequenced sample: CD4+ T cells from blood buffy coats. The CDR3 region is CASSMQTTTGTDTQYF. CDR3 in DNA: TGTGCCAGCAGCATGCAGACAACGACGGGCACAGATACGCAGTATTTT.